This record concerns one T cell receptor (beta chain) sequence. The target antigen is unknown. The V gene lost 1 base and the J gene lost 4 bases, with 13 bases spanning the gap. Germline V gives CDR1 SGHAT, CDR2 FQNNGV. The CDR3 has 15 residues. TCRdb's table, derived via immunoSEQ multiplex PCR, lists solely in-frame clones and lacks some. The table includes 110,000 to 150,000 clones, around nine tenths detected once. This sample was included in a study of T cell responses to AZD1222 COVID-19 vaccine. About the research overall: Investigators merged groups given second doses at roughly 4 or roughly 12 weeks.

The study, taken as a whole, reports: Regions 160-218 and 743-854 dominated among vaccine-associated CD4 TCRs spanning spike. A mostly white British donor set with more females was recruited, and clonal diversity was possibly underestimated.

This receptor was obtained from an adult in good health. The gene calls are TRBV11-2 and TRBJ2-5, with D hard to call. The sequences come from peripheral blood, collected on day 0 of AZD1222 vaccination. CDR3 amino acids: CASSLVGYLVETQYF. CDR3 sequence (DNA): TGTGCCAGCAGCTTAGTGGGGTACTTGGTAGAGACCCAGTACTTC. Complete variable domain (other parts from reference TRBV11-2 and TRBJ2-5): EAGVAQSPRYKIIEKRQSVAFWCNPISGHATLYWYQQILGQGPKLLIQFQNNGVVDDSQLPKDRFSAERLKGVDSTLKIQPAKLEDSAVYLCASSLVGYLVETQYFGPGTRLLVL.